A single sample is the source of the 21 T cell receptor beta chains below, sequenced in a study of T-cell reconstitution after alpha-beta-depleted transplantation in children. Unique molecular identifiers were incorporated into the prepared TCRbeta library. TCRdb itself ran the PCR reads through MiXCR, one entry per CDR3 protein. The profile shows under 450,000 distinct CDR3 sequences, roughly 16% of them singletons. Source: PBMCs, mostly from graft donor cells, taken 360 days after TCRalphabeta/CD19-depleted stem cell transplant. The receptor set was obtained from a boy under three years old who had a stem cell transplant for Wiskott-Aldrich syndrome, so the T cells may come from the graft donor.

The genes are TRBV4-3 and TRBJ2-5, with TRBD2 matching 10 bases. The CDR3 has 20 residues. V was clipped by 0 bases and J by 0 bases; unmatched bases: 13. From germline, CDR1 is LGHNA and CDR2 YSLEER. The CDR3 DNA follows: TGCGCCAGCAGCCAAGATGTAGGGAGCGGGAGGGAACTTGACCAAGAGACCCAGTACTTC. Protein product: CASSQDVGSGRELDQETQYF.

The chain uses TRBV4-3 and TRBJ2-3; no clear D gene. The CDR3 runs 19 residues. Trimming cost V 4 bases and J 1 base, with 24 bases left between them. Germline lookup yields CDR1 LGHNA and CDR2 YSLEER. The CDR3 DNA reads TGCGCCAGCAGCCGGAATTGGGCAGCTAAAAACCTTCGCACAGATACGCAGTATTTT. Translating gives CASSRNWAAKNLRTDTQYF.

In regard to this clonotype: The DNA is left out, because the CDR3 cannot be placed on it with certainty; the CDR3 is given as TCRdb lists it. V usage is TRBV12-3 or TRBV12-4 and J usage is TRBJ2-3. The CDR3 region is 15 residues in length, termini included. This CDR3 is CASSSSSGGTDTQYF.

The chain couples TRBV29-1 to TRBJ2-1; possibly TRBD2 for D (6 bases). The germline V gene encodes CDR1 SQVTM and CDR2 ANQGSEA. V lost 0 bases and J lost 9, with 18 bases in between. The CDR3 has 15 residues. The CDR3 DNA reads TGCAGCGTTGAAGAAGTGGGGAGACTAGGTTTTGAGCAGTTCTTC. Translated, it gives CSVEEVGRLGFEQFF.

This clonotype was picked up a small number of times. This rearrangement joins TRBV5-1 to TRBJ2-2; 7 nucleotides agree with TRBD2. With V trimmed by 0 bases and J by 8 bases, 7 bases remained unmatched. The CDR3 extends over 15 amino acids. The V gene's germline CDR1 is SGHRS and CDR2 YFSETQ. CDR3 sequence reads: CASSLVPSGSGELFF. CDR3 coding DNA: TGCGCCAGCAGCTTGGTCCCTAGCGGCAGTGGGGAGCTGTTTTTT.

This clonotype came up a few times. In DNA form, the CDR3 reads TGTGCCAGCAGGATGGGCCCCTGGGGCAATCAGCCCCAGCATTTT. Translating it yields CASRMGPWGNQPQHF. The chain combines TRBV6-1 with TRBJ1-5; D call uncertain. The V end lost 6 bases, the J end lost 2 bases, and 14 bases lay between the germline ends. The V gene's germline CDR1 is MNHNS and CDR2 SASEGT. This CDR3 is 15 amino acids long.

V usage is TRBV20-1 and J usage is TRBJ2-7, with a weak D call TRBD1 (6 bases). The V end lost 6 bases, the J end lost 10 bases, and 22 bases lay between the germline ends. This CDR3 is 13 amino acids long. Looked up from germline, CDR1 is DFQATT and CDR2 is SNEGSKA (reference sequence). The CDR3 DNA is TGCAGTGCAGCACTTACAGGGAATTGGGAACAGTACTTC. This encodes CSAALTGNWEQYF.

The chain is built from TRBV5-1 and TRBJ1-4; 7 positions match TRBD1. The CDR3 has 13 residues. Per the germline V gene, CDR1 is SGHRS and CDR2 is YFSETQ. V was clipped by 4 bases and J by 6 bases; unmatched bases: 3. The CDR3 here is CASSGRGYEKLFF. The CDR3 DNA follows: TGCGCCAGCAGCGGCAGGGGGTATGAAAAACTGTTTTTT.

This clonotype was detected a few times. This chain uses TRBV15 with TRBJ2-1; a weak D match, TRBD2 (5 bases). This CDR3 spans 14 amino acids. Germline V gives CDR1 LNHNV, CDR2 YYDKDF (reference sequence). With 0 bases removed from V and 9 bases from J, the gap between germline ends came to 12 bases. Here the CDR3 reads CATSRDLFRGEQFF. For the CDR3, the DNA is TGTGCCACCAGCAGAGATCTGTTCCGGGGTGAGCAGTTCTTC.

This chain uses TRBV25-1 with TRBJ1-1; D gene unclear. The CDR3 sequence is 15 residues long. Trimming pared 4 bases from V and 0 bases from J, leaving 12 bases between. Germline loops: CDR1 MGHDK, CDR2 SYGVNS. The CDR3 DNA reads as TGTGCCAGCAGTGGCGCGCTGGGCCTGAACACTGAAGCTTTCTTT. This encodes CASSGALGLNTEAFF.

This clonotype has more than one count but fewer than ten. V usage is TRBV10-3 and J usage is TRBJ2-5; weak D call: TRBD2 (6 bases). Trimming stripped 0 bases from V and 10 bases from J, with 9 bases between. The CDR3 runs 12 residues. The germline CDR1 and CDR2 sequences are ENHRY and SYGVKD. In nucleotides, the CDR3 is TGTGCCATCAGTGAGTCGGGGGGACTCCAGTACTTC. Protein product: CAISESGGLQYF.

This clonotype occurred once. V and J are TRBV30 and TRBJ2-5; 7 bases are shared with TRBD2. CDR3 length: 13 residues. The germline CDR1 and CDR2 sequences are GTSNPN and SVGIG (reference sequence). J was trimmed by 4 bases and V by 5 bases; bases with no gene match: 7. CDR3 in amino acids: CAWSPAGVETQYF. CDR3 nucleotides: TGTGCCTGGTCCCCGGCGGGGGTAGAGACCCAGTACTTC.

This clonotype has more than one count but fewer than ten. V is TRBV24-1 and J is TRBJ2-5, with D unresolved. With 10 bases removed from V and 0 bases from J, the gap between germline ends came to 5 bases. The CDR3 is made up of 11 amino acids. CDR1 and CDR2 (germline): KGHDR, SFDVKD. The CDR3 DNA sequence: TGTGCCACAGCGTACCAAGAGACCCAGTACTTC. As protein: CATAYQETQYF.

This clonotype has only a few counts. The gene calls are TRBV6-1 and TRBJ2-7; 8 bases fit TRBD1. There are 17 residues in the CDR3. Germline CDR1 reads MNHNS; CDR2 reads SASEGT. V dropped 4 bases and J dropped 3; count of bases not matched to a gene: 14. In nucleotides, the CDR3 is TGTGCCAGCAGTGTATTCCCCGGGACAGGAAACCTCTACGAGCAGTACTTC. Protein: CASSVFPGTGNLYEQYF.

This clonotype was detected ten times or more. Mismatch with germline at one junction end may stem from a read error. V usage is TRBV5-1 and J usage is TRBJ2-1; 8 nucleotides match TRBD1. The germline gives CDR1 SGHRS, CDR2 YFSETQ. This CDR3 comprises 14 residues. CDR3 amino acids: CASSLGQAYNEQFF. The CDR3 coding sequence is TGTGCCAGCAGCTTGGGACAGGCTTACAATGAGCAGTTCTTC. Drawing the rest from reference TRBV5-1 and TRBJ2-1, the complete variable domain is KAGVTQTPRYLIKTRGQQVTLSCSPISGHRSVSWYQQTPGQGLQFLFEYFSETQRNKGNFPGRFSGRQFSNSRSEMNVSTLELGDSALYLCASSLGQAYNEQFFGPGTRLTVL.

Only one count was recorded for this clonotype. The chain uses TRBV7-2 and TRBJ2-1, with 10 bases fitting TRBD1. J was trimmed by 3 bases and V by 5 bases; bases with no gene match: 10. The CDR3 is made up of 17 amino acids. Germline assignment: CDR1 SGHTA and CDR2 FQGNSA. CDR3 region: CASSPLTRTGGYNEQFF. DNA of the CDR3: TGTGCCAGCAGCCCGCTTACGCGGACAGGGGGCTACAATGAGCAGTTCTTC.

Details on this clonotype: Possible read error: a much larger clone is one base away. The chain couples TRBV9 to TRBJ2-1; possibly TRBD2 for D (5 bases). CDR1 SGDLS and CDR2 YYNGEE come from the germline V gene. The CDR3 is 14 amino acids. CDR3 loop: CPSSVALAKNEQFF. The CDR3 DNA sequence: TGTCCCAGCAGCGTAGCTCTAGCAAAGAATGAGCAGTTCTTC.

Of note for this clonotype: One junction end disagrees with the germline gene, perhaps due to a read error. CDR3 DNA: TGCAGTGCCAGAGGACAGTTCCGCTACGAGCAGTACTTC. Translated, it gives CSARGQFRYEQYF. This rearrangement joins TRBV20-1 to TRBJ2-7; D is possibly TRBD1 (6 bases). This CDR3 is 13 amino acids long. CDR1 is DFQATT and CDR2 is SNEGSKA in the germline V gene (reference sequence).

This clonotype was recorded a few times. This sequence joins TRBV29-1 and TRBJ1-1; D is possibly TRBD1 (6 bases). Germline V lookup: CDR1 SQVTM, CDR2 ANQGSEA. The CDR3 is 13 residues long. V was cut by 7 bases and J by 3 bases, with 15 bases left in between. CDR3 region: CSATQGRDTEAFF. The CDR3 DNA follows: TGCAGCGCCACACAGGGACGGGACACTGAAGCTTTCTTT.

In regard to this clonotype: This clone may be a read error of a much larger clone one base away. The V call is TRBV12-3 or TRBV12-4, the J call TRBJ2-3, with 11 nucleotides matching TRBD1. The CDR3 is made up of 15 amino acids. The CDR3 DNA follows: TGTGTCAGCAGTGTCGGACAGGGGGCAAAGGATACGCAGTATTTT. This sequence encodes CVSSVGQGAKDTQYF.

This clonotype was observed a few times. The rearrangement uses TRBV7-6 and TRBJ2-1; 9 bases map to TRBD1. Trimming removed 1 base from V and 2 bases from J; junction bases left unmatched: 3. Germline V lookup: CDR1 SGHVS, CDR2 FNYEAQ. This CDR3 is built from 16 residues. The CDR3, as DNA: TGTGCCAGCAGCTTAGGGGGACAGGGTCCCTACAATGAGCAGTTCTTC. As protein: CASSLGGQGPYNEQFF. Looking up the rest from reference TRBV7-6 and TRBJ2-1 gives the full variable domain: GAGVSQSPRYKVTKRGQDVALRCDPISGHVSLYWYRQALGQGPEFLTYFNYEAQQDKSGLPNDRFSAERPEGSISTLTIQRTEQRDSAMYRCASSLGGQGPYNEQFFGPGTRLTVL.